These T cell receptor beta chains were read from a single sample in a study of blood T cell repertoires in COVID-19. The table came from immunoSEQ multiplex PCR; TCRdb's copy has only in-frame clones and leaves some out. The sample has some 95,000 clones; about 91% are singletons. Sequenced: peripheral blood. These receptors all come from a human donor with active COVID-19. The donor label of this sample is uncertain. The CDR3 runs from the conserved cysteine through the conserved F or W. A D gene is named only where the DNA matches it firmly. Clone size is stated in some rows and not others, as once, few, many or a class when expanded.

clone_size	d_call	v_call	j_call	cdr3_nt	cdr3_aa
.	TRBD2	TRBV4-1	TRBJ2-7	TGCGCCAGCAGCCAAGGTCGGATAGCGGGGGCCAAAGGCTACGAGCAGTACTTC	CASSQGRIAGAKGYEQYF
.	.	TRBV10-3	TRBJ1-2	TGTGCCGCGGCTCGGGACAACCCTAACTATGGCTACACCTTC	CAAARDNPNYGYTF
.	.	TRBV6-4	TRBJ1-2	TGTGCCAGCAGTGACTCGGGTGACAGTCACTATGGCTACACCTTC	CASSDSGDSHYGYTF
.	TRBD1	TRBV28	TRBJ1-2	TGTGCCAGCAGCCCTACAGGGGGCACTAACTATGGCTACACCTTC	CASSPTGGTNYGYTF
medium-sized	.	TRBV11-3	TRBJ2-7	TGTGCCAGCAGCTTATTTGGCAGGGATCCGAACTACGAGCAGTACTTC	CASSLFGRDPNYEQYF
.	.	TRBV6-5	TRBJ1-4	TGTGCCAGCAGTTTACCTTGGACGGATGCGGGAAAACTGTTTTTT	CASSLPWTDAGKLFF
once	TRBD2	TRBV6-4	TRBJ2-3	TGTGCCAGCAGTGACTCGAAGGCGGGGGGGCCTTTAGATACGCAGTATTTT	CASSDSKAGGPLDTQYF
.	.	TRBV6-5	TRBJ1-2	TGTGCCAGCAGTTACTCAGACACCGCTAACTATGGCTACACCTTC	CASSYSDTANYGYTF
.	TRBD1	TRBV18	TRBJ2-7	TGTGCCAGCTCACCGACCGCAGGGGGATACGAGCAGTACTTC	CASSPTAGGYEQYF
.	TRBD2	TRBV2	TRBJ2-5	TGTGCCAGCAGTTTTAGCGGGGAGTACCAAGAGACCCAGTACTTC	CASSFSGEYQETQYF
.	TRBD2	TRBV4-1	TRBJ2-1	TGCGCCAGCAGCCAGACGGGGGGGGAAGAGCAGTTCTTC	CASSQTGGEEQFF
.	.	TRBV6-5	TRBJ2-5	TGTGCCAGCAGTTACCGCCCAAACTTCCAAGAGACCCAGTACTTC	CASSYRPNFQETQYF
.	.	TRBV27	TRBJ1-1	TGTGCCAGCAGTCTTTCAGGGGTCCTGAACACTGAAGCTTTCTTT	CASSLSGVLNTEAFF
.	TRBD1	TRBV7-8	TRBJ1-1	TGTGCCAGCAGCTTAATCTTGGCAGGGGGACGGCCGGGTCGGAACACTGAAGCTTTCTTT	CASSLILAGGRPGRNTEAFF
.	TRBD2	TRBV19	TRBJ2-5	TGTGCCAGTACTCAAGGACTAGCGGGGGAGCCCGGGGAGACCCAGTACTTC	CASTQGLAGEPGETQYF
.	.	TRBV7-5	TRBJ1-2	TGTGCCAGAAGCCCCGGTCGAGGAGAAGCTAACTATGGCTACACCTTC	CARSPGRGEANYGYTF
.	.	TRBV10-3	TRBJ2-3	TGTGCCACCTCCCCACGGGGGGCCCCCACAGATACGCAGTATTTT	CATSPRGAPTDTQYF
.	.	TRBV5-1	TRBJ2-5	TGCGCCAGCAGCTTGGGAGCCGGCGGAGTCATTGAGAAAGAGACCCAGTACTTC	CASSLGAGGVIEKETQYF
.	TRBD2	TRBV7-2	TRBJ2-1	TGTGCCAGCAGCTTAAATCCGGGGGGGCTGAAAGTCTTC	CASSLNPGGLKVF
.	.	TRBV19	TRBJ2-2	TGTGCCAGTATCAACGACAGAAACACCGGGGAGCTGTTTTTT	CASINDRNTGELFF
.	TRBD1	TRBV18	TRBJ2-7	TGTGCCAGCTCACCTGGGACAGGGGGAGACGAGCAGTACTTC	CASSPGTGGDEQYF
.	.	TRBV18	TRBJ2-6	TGTGCCAGCTCACCACAGCGGGGGGCCAACGTCCTGACTTTC	CASSPQRGANVLTF
.	TRBD2	TRBV9	TRBJ2-2	TGTGCCAGCAGCGTAGGACTAGCGGGGGCCATGAACACCGGGGAGCTGTTTTTT	CASSVGLAGAMNTGELFF
once	.	TRBV11-2	TRBJ1-1	TGTGCCAGCAGCTTTGCAGGGAAAACTGAAGCTTTCTTT	CASSFAGKTEAFF
.	TRBD1	TRBV19	TRBJ1-1	TGTGCCAGTAGTATAAACAGGGGCGACACTGAAGCTTTCTTT	CASSINRGDTEAFF
.	TRBD2	TRBV5-4	TRBJ2-7	TGTGCCAGCAGCCCGGGACTAGCGGGCTACGAGCAGTACTTC	CASSPGLAGYEQYF
once	TRBD1	TRBV7-6	TRBJ2-1	TGTGCCAGCAGTACGCCGGGACAGGGTTACAATGAGCAGTTCTTC	CASSTPGQGYNEQFF
.	.	TRBV11-2	TRBJ1-5	TGTGCCAGCAGCTTTAGCGGGGCCCATCAGCCCCAGCATTTT	CASSFSGAHQPQHF
.	TRBD1	TRBV18	TRBJ1-3	TGTGCCAGCTCACTTTCCGGGACAGCAGACACCATATATTTT	CASSLSGTADTIYF
.	.	TRBV7-2	TRBJ2-2	TGTGCCAGCAGTACAGGGATGAGAACCGGGGAGCTGTTTTTT	CASSTGMRTGELFF
.	.	TRBV2	TRBJ2-3	TGTGCCAGCAGTGAAAGGCGGTACGATACGCAGTATTTT	CASSERRYDTQYF
few	.	TRBV5-1	TRBJ1-2	TGCGCCAGCAGCTTGGGCAAGGAGAACTATGGCTACACCTTC	CASSLGKENYGYTF
.	TRBD2	TRBV14	TRBJ2-5	TGTGCCAGCAGCCCTAGCGGGACTATCCAAGAGACCCAGTACTTC	CASSPSGTIQETQYF
.	TRBD2	TRBV7-7	TRBJ2-5	TGTGCCAGCAGCTTAGTGACTAGCGGGAGGGGCTTCTCGTGGGAGACCCAGTACTTC	CASSLVTSGRGFSWETQYF
.	.	TRBV1	TRBJ2-7	TGCACCAGCAGCCAAGTATCTACTCGGGGGAGCTTGTACGAGCAGTACTTC	CTSSQVSTRGSLYEQYF
.	TRBD1	TRBV6-4	TRBJ1-1	TGTGCCAGCAGCCCGGACAGGGGGTTTAATCCCTCTGAAGCTTTCTTT	CASSPDRGFNPSEAFF
.	.	TRBV7-8	TRBJ2-1	TGTGCCAGCAGCTTAGGACGGGTCGCTCTTGAGCAGTTCTTC	CASSLGRVALEQFF
.	.	TRBV6-5	TRBJ2-2	TGTGCCAGCAGCGCGAACACCGGGGAGCTGTTTTTT	CASSANTGELFF
.	.	TRBV9	TRBJ1-3	TGTGCCAGCAGCGTAGGACAGGCCGGCACCATATATTTT	CASSVGQAGTIYF
.	TRBD2	TRBV27	TRBJ2-7	TGTGCCAGCAGTTTATCCCCCGGGACTAGCGGGGGGGCTCCCTACGAGCAGTACTTC	CASSLSPGTSGGAPYEQYF
.	TRBD2	TRBV2	TRBJ2-5	TGTGCCAGCAGTGACTCTACTAGCGGGGGATCTGAGTACTTC	CASSDSTSGGSEYF
.	.	TRBV18	TRBJ1-1	TGTGCCAGCTCACCATCGCAGGGGAACACTGAAGCTTTCTTT	CASSPSQGNTEAFF
.	.	TRBV11-3	TRBJ2-2	TGTGCCAGCAGCGAGACGGGGATGGTTCCCGGGGAGCTGTTTTTT	CASSETGMVPGELFF
.	TRBD2	TRBV9	TRBJ2-3	TGTGCCAGCAGCGCCCTAGCGGGGGGGCAAGATACGCAGTATTTT	CASSALAGGQDTQYF
few	.	TRBV2	TRBJ2-7	TGTGCCAGCAGCCCACATCAGGGAAGCGAGCAGTACTTC	CASSPHQGSEQYF
.	.	TRBV6-6	TRBJ1-1	TGTGCCAGCAGTTACTCGAATATTGGGCTGAACACTGAAGCTTTCTTT	CASSYSNIGLNTEAFF
.	.	TRBV6-5	TRBJ1-4	TGTGCCAGCGGCAATGGGGGGACTGAAAAACTGTTTTTT	CASGNGGTEKLFF
.	.	TRBV11-1	TRBJ2-5	TGTGCCAGCAGCTCCGCGGGACCCGCCGGAGAGACCCAGTACTTC	CASSSAGPAGETQYF
.	.	TRBV28	TRBJ1-6	TGTGCCAGCAGGCTTCGACAAGATCTCCCCTACTCACCCCTCCACTTT	CASRLRQDLPYSPLHF
.	TRBD1	TRBV6-6	TRBJ2-3	TGTGCCAGCAGTCCGGGACAGGGCACAGATACGCAGTATTTT	CASSPGQGTDTQYF
once	.	TRBV6-2/TRBV6-3	TRBJ2-7	TGTGCCAGCAGTTACCAACAGGGCTACGAGCAGTACTTC	CASSYQQGYEQYF
.	.	TRBV5-1	TRBJ1-2	TGCGCCAGCAGCTTACCAGGGGATTTTGGGGGCTACACCTTC	CASSLPGDFGGYTF
.	.	TRBV27	TRBJ1-1	TGTGCCAGCAGGGGGGGAGTGAACACTGAAGCTTTCTTT	CASRGGVNTEAFF
once	.	TRBV2	TRBJ1-2	TGTGCCAGCAGGCAGGAAGACTATGGCTACACCTTC	CASRQEDYGYTF
.	TRBD1	TRBV7-8	TRBJ2-3	TGTGCCAGCAGCCGGACAGGAAGATCGGATACGCAGTATTTT	CASSRTGRSDTQYF
.	.	TRBV14	TRBJ2-2	TGTGCCAGCAGCCAAGACTGGCTTTCCCCCGGGGAGCTGTTTTTT	CASSQDWLSPGELFF